These 11 T cell receptor beta chains were sequenced from one sample in a study of T cells in Graves' hyperthyroidism and ophthalmopathy. TCR beta CDR3 region amplification was performed from RNA transcripts. HTBI primers drove first-round RT-PCR of the TCR CDR3. MiXCR, run by TCRdb on the multiplex PCR reads, gives a single entry per CDR3 protein. The data hold fewer than 350,000 distinct CDR3 sequences, with about 20% observed a single time. Sequencing was carried out using blood. The source of these receptors is a woman in her forties or fifties with Graves' hyperthyroidism.

The gene calls are TRBV20-1 and TRBJ2-3; D might be TRBD1 or TRBD2, each matching 6 bases. The CDR3 spans 14 residues. CDR1 and CDR2 (germline): DFQATT, SNEGSKA (reference sequence). This chain's CDR3 is CSLSESRGGDTQYF. As DNA, the CDR3 is TGCAGCCTCTCAGAGTCCAGGGGAGGAGATACGCAGTATTTT.

This clonotype was seen many times. The genes are TRBV18 and TRBJ1-1, with D possibly matching TRBD1 (5 bases). Per the germline V gene, CDR1 is KGHSH and CDR2 is LQKENI. The length of the CDR3 is 15 residues. With 4 bases removed from V and 4 bases from J, the gap between germline ends came to 16 bases. CDR3 bases: TGTGCCAGCTCACTTTCCGGGACCGAGGGCACTGAAGCTTTCTTT. It yields the protein CASSLSGTEGTEAFF.

This chain's CDR3 is CASSPKTFSGREWETYEQYF. The CDR3 region has the DNA TGTGCCAGCTCACCAAAAACCTTTAGCGGTCGGGAATGGGAGACCTACGAGCAGTACTTC. The chain joins TRBV18 to TRBJ2-7; D is possibly TRBD2 (6 bases). With 2 bases removed from V and 2 bases from J, the gap between germline ends came to 28 bases. CDR3 length: 20 amino acids. Germline CDR1 and CDR2: KGHSH and LQKENI.

The chain has TRBV5-1 and TRBJ1-1; D is uncertain. The CDR3 spans 13 residues. The germline V gene encodes CDR1 SGHRS and CDR2 YFSETQ. V was shortened by 4 bases and J by 2 bases, with 9 bases between the two germline ends. Here the CDR3 reads CASSLDFNTEAFF. CDR3 DNA sequence: TGCGCCAGCAGCCTAGACTTCAACACTGAAGCTTTCTTT.

This clonotype was detected ten times or more. The chain is built from TRBV20-1 and TRBJ2-3, with 10 bases identical to TRBD2. This CDR3 is built from 20 residues. Per the germline V gene, CDR1 is DFQATT and CDR2 is SNEGSKA (reference sequence). V lost 0 bases and J lost 4; bases outside the gene matches: 19. This CDR3 is CSARDPGGASGSRIADTQYF. DNA for the CDR3: TGCAGTGCTAGAGACCCGGGGGGGGCTAGCGGGAGTAGAATCGCAGATACGCAGTATTTT.

This clonotype has a handful of counts. This chain connects TRBV19 to TRBJ2-1; D uncertain. Trimming stripped 3 bases from V and 4 bases from J, with 10 bases between. Germline CDR1 and CDR2: LNHDA and SQIVND (reference sequence). This CDR3 spans 14 amino acids. For the CDR3, the DNA is TGTGCCAGTAGTATCGGCAGCCCATACAATGAGCAGTTCTTC. Protein sequence: CASSIGSPYNEQFF.

The rearrangement joins TRBV12-3 or TRBV12-4 to TRBJ1-1; no clear D gene. The ends were cut back, 2 bases at V and 0 bases at J, with 7 bases in the middle. The CDR3 sequence is 14 residues long. CDR3 loop: CASSLYAVNTEAFF. The CDR3 region has the DNA TGTGCCAGCAGTTTATACGCGGTGAACACTGAAGCTTTCTTT.

This clonotype was seen a few times. This chain links TRBV12-3 or TRBV12-4 with TRBJ1-5; TRBD1 aligns across 7 bases. J lost 0 bases, V lost 8 bases, and 16 bases had no gene match. This CDR3 contains 18 residues. This CDR3 reads CASVWAPGTEYSNQPQHF. The CDR3 nucleotides are TGTGCCAGCGTTTGGGCCCCCGGGACAGAATATAGCAATCAGCCCCAGCATTTT.

In this sample, this clonotype turned up many times. V usage is TRBV7-2 and J usage is TRBJ2-3; possible D gene TRBD2, 5 bases. Trimming cost V 6 bases and J 6 bases, with 10 bases left between them. The CDR3 runs 12 residues. Germline CDR1 and CDR2: SGHTA and FQGNSA. For the CDR3, the DNA is TGTGCCAGCAGGGGCCGCGGGGATACGCAGTATTTT. Translated: CASRGRGDTQYF.

The chain employs TRBV3-1 and TRBJ1-5, with D tentatively TRBD1 (6 bases). Looked up from germline, CDR1 is LGHDT and CDR2 is YNNKEL (reference sequence). There are 13 residues in the CDR3. Trimming stripped 0 bases from V and 9 bases from J, with 9 bases between. Here the CDR3 reads CASSQDRGAPQHF. Written as DNA, the CDR3 is TGTGCCAGCAGCCAAGACAGGGGAGCGCCCCAGCATTTT.

This clonotype occurred many times. The V and J genes are TRBV12-3 or TRBV12-4 and TRBJ1-2, with TRBD1 as a possible D gene (5 bases). Between the trimmed V and J ends, which lost 7 bases and 10 bases, there was a span of 22 bases. The CDR3 runs 14 residues. The CDR3 reads CASTSGGRGNDYTF. CDR3 nucleotides: TGTGCCAGCACCTCCGGGGGGAGAGGGAATGACTACACCTTC.